This T cell receptor (beta chain) was sequenced during a study of response to subunit inactivated influenza vaccine. TCRdb re-called the RT-PCR reads through MiXCR, storing one row per CDR3 protein. The table lists roughly 500,000 distinct CDR3 sequences, roughly 25% of them singletons. This CDR3 has 16 residues. After removal of 0 bases from V and 9 bases from J, the junction contained 12 bases not matched to a gene. Germline V gene sequence: CDR1 SGHKS, CDR2 YYEKEE (reference sequence). These data also featured in a second study, about T cells expressing NK-cell markers. That study adds: As the method of synthesis, 5'RACE template switching with UMIs yielded TCR beta cDNA. About six donors showed dominant NKG2C+ clonotypes comprising roughly 1.0-7.0% of their CD8+ T cells. Also leading the CD3+CD56-NKG2C+ fraction in a handful of donors were these clonotypes.

The origin of this receptor is a man in his fifties or sixties who received an inactivated influenza vaccine. The source material was CD4+ T cells sorted from PBMCs, sampled 12 days after vaccination. The genes are TRBV5-5 and TRBJ2-1; 7 nucleotides line up with TRBD2. The CDR3 sequence is CASSLGGGASAPEQFF. The CDR3 nucleotides are TGTGCCAGCAGCTTGGGGGGGGGAGCTAGCGCGCCTGAGCAGTTCTTC.